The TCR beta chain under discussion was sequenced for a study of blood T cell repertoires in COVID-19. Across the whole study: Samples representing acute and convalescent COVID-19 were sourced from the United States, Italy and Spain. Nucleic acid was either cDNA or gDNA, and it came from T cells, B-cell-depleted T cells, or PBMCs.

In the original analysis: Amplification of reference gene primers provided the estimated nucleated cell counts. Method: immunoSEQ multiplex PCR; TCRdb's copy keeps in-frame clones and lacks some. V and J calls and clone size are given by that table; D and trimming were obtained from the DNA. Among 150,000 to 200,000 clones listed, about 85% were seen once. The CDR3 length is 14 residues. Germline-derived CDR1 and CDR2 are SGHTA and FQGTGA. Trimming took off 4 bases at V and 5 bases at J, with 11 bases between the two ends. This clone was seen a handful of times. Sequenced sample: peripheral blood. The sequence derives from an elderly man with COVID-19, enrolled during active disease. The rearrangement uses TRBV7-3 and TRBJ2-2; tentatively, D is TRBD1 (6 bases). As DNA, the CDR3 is TGTGCCAGCAGCTCACCCGGACAGACCGGGGAGCTGTTTTTT. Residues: CASSSPGQTGELFF.